The rows below give T cell receptor beta chains drawn from one sample of a study of T cell changes during pregnancy in multiple sclerosis. Assay used: immunoSEQ multiplex PCR; TCRdb lists only in-frame clones, some missing. Found here are around 68,000 clones, 90% of them singletons; the top ten hold about 1.5%. Sequenced material: peripheral blood, taken in the third trimester of pregnancy. The receptors were sampled from a female donor with multiple sclerosis, enrolled in a pregnancy study. Each CDR3 is given with its conserved first and last residue.

TRBJ2-5,TRBV5-1,CASSTGYPEGAYF
TRBJ2-7,TRBV6-1,CAHRRDFQTYEQYF
TRBJ2-6,TRBV4-2,CASRGGSSGANVLTF
TRBJ2-3,TRBV5-1,CASSLVLGTDTQYF
TRBJ1-5,TRBV2,CASSGGRYNNQPQHF
TRBJ2-5,TRBV6-4,CASSYGAARLGAQETQYF
TRBJ2-7,TRBV27,CASSTTGGLYEQYF
TRBJ2-1,TRBV7-6,CASSVRTSGGLNNEQFF
TRBJ2-5,TRBV13,CASSLWGGQGETQYF
TRBJ1-5,TRBV10-2,CASSEGRDQPQHF
TRBJ1-1,TRBV4-2,CASSLGGNTEAFF
TRBJ1-1,TRBV30,CAWSSSTSTEAFF
TRBJ1-1,TRBV2,CASRNRERGEAFF
TRBJ1-5,TRBV7-8,CASSLLGATSNQPQHF
TRBJ1-5,TRBV6-1,CASSESDQPQHF
TRBJ2-7,TRBV6-6,CASSLGTSGTYEQYF
TRBJ1-2,TRBV5-1,CASSGGTGSDYGYTF
TRBJ1-3,TRBV5-1,CASSPAPGSGNTIYF
TRBJ1-3,TRBV9,CASSAQPRGTGNTIYF
TRBJ1-5,TRBV7-2,CASSLGDKNQPQHF
TRBJ1-3,TRBV5-1,CASSLGQGAGNTIYF
TRBJ1-2,TRBV29-1,CSVEAGGYGYTF
TRBJ1-2,TRBV7-2,CASSSGQGASGYTF
TRBJ2-6,TRBV4-3,CASSQEGSSGANVLTF
TRBJ2-2,TRBV19,CASSSLGLADTTNTGELFF
TRBJ1-2,TRBV5-6,CASSLDRGRNGYTF
TRBJ1-1,TRBV5-5,CASSKEWGETEAFF
TRBJ1-2,TRBV7-9,CASSLPGQLYYGYTF
TRBJ2-3,TRBV6-5,CASSLLAGGPNTQYF
TRBJ1-1,TRBV5-1,CASSWGQNTEAFF
TRBJ1-1,TRBV6-1,CASNLVSANTEAFF
TRBJ2-7,TRBV27,CASSFTRGSYEQYF
TRBJ1-2,TRBV2,CASSPTKKQGLGYGYTF
TRBJ2-3,TRBV6-4,CANFRDRFGNTQYF
TRBJ2-7,TRBV30,CAWSGQGYEQYF
TRBJ2-7,TRBV18,CASSRQESGLAGAYEQYF
TRBJ1-1,TRBV7-2,CASSQRTETEAFF
TRBJ2-2,TRBV19,CASRGKADTGELFF
TRBJ2-1,TRBV2,CASKVLADNEQFF
TRBJ2-5,TRBV7-9,CASSLEDIARETQYF
TRBJ2-4,TRBV6-5,CASSSDSDRERNIQYF
TRBJ1-1,TRBV6-5,CASTREGGRTEAFF
TRBJ1-3,TRBV7-3,CASSLSGGFGNTIYF
TRBJ2-2,TRBV25-1,CASRTDNTGELFF
TRBJ2-7,TRBV9,CASSVGLAGAPVHEQYF
TRBJ1-2,TRBV7-2,CASRGGWGKARYTF
TRBJ1-1,TRBV7-9,CASSLPGQDLPFF
TRBJ2-2,TRBV6-5,CASSLVAVPAGWLFF
TRBJ1-1,TRBV18,CASSPGVNTEAFF
TRBJ1-3,TRBV7-9,CASSLAWAQDHSGNTIYF
TRBJ2-7,TRBV19,CAAKSPGESGEQYF